The entry below describes one T cell receptor beta chain. The source of the sample is a study of cytomegalovirus exposure and HLA in healthy donors. Both 60 Vbeta primers and 13 Jbeta primers went into the PCR. Methods used by the authors: Tens of millions of unique TCR beta chains, roughly 11 million of them shared, were counted by a later analysis. Clones were sequenced by immunoSEQ multiplex PCR, and TCRdb holds only the in-frame ones, with some missing. V and J calls and clone size come straight from that table; D and trimming were deduced from the DNA. This table has over 100,000 clones, nearly 65% appearing once. The sequencing sample was made of PBMCs. The TCR originated in a man aged 40-49 years in good health and CMV-seropositive.

DNA of the CDR3: TGTGCCACACTAGCGGACGCGAACACCGGGGAGCTGTTTTTT. This encodes CATLADANTGELFF. The rearrangement links TRBV10-3 to TRBJ2-2, with 8 bases aligning to TRBD2. The CDR3 extends over 14 amino acids. Germline V gene data show CDR1 as ENHRY and CDR2 as SYGVKD. V was clipped by 10 bases and J by 0 bases; unmatched bases: 4.